This T cell receptor (beta chain) was sequenced in a study of OX40 agonist ivuxolimab in advanced cancers. The table came from immunoSEQ multiplex PCR; TCRdb's copy has only in-frame clones and leaves some out. The table records approximately 46,000 clones, 80% of them present only once. This CDR3 contains 14 residues. CDR1 and CDR2 (germline): MGHRA, YSYEKL. V dropped 4 bases and J dropped 8 bases, with 17 bases sitting between them. This specimen was CD4+ or CD8+ T cells sorted from blood, taken in a trial of the OX40 agonist ivuxolimab. V is TRBV4-1 and J is TRBJ1-2, with D possibly matching TRBD1 (5 bases). This TCR derives from an adult with an advanced solid tumor such as melanoma, head and neck, liver or kidney cancer. The CDR3 DNA is TGCGCCAGCAGCCCCCGGGGAGGGGAGAACGGCTACACCTTC. The encoded protein is CASSPRGGENGYTF.